This TCR beta chain was observed in a study of shared clonotypes between healthy human individuals. The study, taken as a whole, reports: A limitation of the genetic and exposure-history diversity represented arose from few donors.

Several immunoSEQ 96-well plates shared each subset's DNA, each plate a replicate. Measured with immunoSEQ multiplex PCR; TCRdb has only the in-frame clones, and not every one. Of a few hundred thousand clones listed, 77% were seen once; the top ten hold around 12%. CDR3 length: 15 residues. From germline, CDR1 is MDHEN and CDR2 SYDVKM. V lost 6 bases, J lost 1 base, and 13 bases lay in between. As for this clone: Antigen specificity is unknown.

The V gene is TRBV28, the J gene TRBJ1-5; D is ambiguous. The sequenced sample consisted of PBMCs. The receptor was derived from a woman aged 40 to 50 in good health. Some clones in this sample may be carry-over from other donors' samples. The CDR3 is CASSPPRRSNQPQHF. For the CDR3, the DNA is TGTGCCAGCAGCCCCCCCAGGCGAAGCAATCAGCCCCAGCATTTT.